The clone carrying this T cell receptor (beta chain) was seen just once. Profiling relied on immunoSEQ multiplex PCR, and the TCRdb table lists in-frame clones only, not all of them. The data show 30,000 to 40,000 clones, 83% seen once. V was cut by 4 bases and J by 0 bases, with 19 bases left in between. This CDR3 is 17 amino acids long. Germline V gives CDR1 SQVTM, CDR2 ANQGSEA. The sample belongs to a study of graft-versus-host responses after intestinal transplantation. The TCR originated in a human patient who received an intestinal transplant, so some T cells may come from the graft donor. The chain joins TRBV29-1 to TRBJ2-4, with no clear D. Sequenced here: PBMCs, sampled around 1,000 days after transplant. CDR3 coding DNA: TGCAGCGTTGCTGCGGCCCCCTCTGGCCTAGCCAAAAACATTCAGTACTTC. The encoded protein is CSVAAAPSGLAKNIQYF.